Below, 8 T cell receptor beta chains from the same sample are listed, as sequenced in a study of cytomegalovirus exposure and HLA in healthy donors. PCR used 60 Vbeta primers and 13 Jbeta primers. Assay used: immunoSEQ multiplex PCR; TCRdb lists only in-frame clones, some missing. The sample consists of under 70,000 clones, about 73% of them appearing once. Sequenced material: PBMCs. These receptors were taken from a woman aged 60 to 75 in good health and CMV-seropositive.

The rearrangement uses TRBV10-2 and TRBJ2-7, with TRBD1 identical over 9 bases. V lost 5 bases and J lost 0; bases outside the gene matches: 2. CDR3 length: 14 residues. Germline-derived CDR1 and CDR2 are WSHSY and SAAADI. CDR3 in amino acids: CASSSTGGSYEQYF. CDR3 nucleotide sequence: TGCGCCAGCAGTTCGACAGGGGGCTCCTACGAGCAGTACTTC.

Comments on this clone: The CDR3 end shows no conserved phenylalanine or tryptophan, and so a read error is likely. Because the CDR3's place on the DNA is in doubt, the DNA is left out and the CDR3 is given as listed by TCRdb. The rearrangement uses TRBV13 and TRBJ1-2. Both ends counted, the CDR3 spans 11 residues. Germline CDR1 is PRHDT and CDR2 is FYEKMQ (reference sequence). The chain's CDR3 is CASSLGLDWKV.

The gene calls are TRBV11-2 and TRBJ2-4, with TRBD2 matching 7 bases. The V and J ends lost 4 bases and 7 bases, in that order; junction bases with no gene match: 4. The germline gives CDR1 SGHAT, CDR2 FQNNGV. The CDR3 is made up of 13 amino acids. The DNA of the CDR3 is TGTGCCAGCAGCTCCGGACTAGTGAACATTCAGTACTTC. It yields the protein CASSSGLVNIQYF. The complete variable domain, with remaining parts taken from reference TRBV11-2 and TRBJ2-4, reads EAGVAQSPRYKIIEKRQSVAFWCNPISGHATLYWYQQILGQGPKLLIQFQNNGVVDDSQLPKDRFSAERLKGVDSTLKIQPAKLEDSAVYLCASSSGLVNIQYFGAGTRLSVL.

This clone has just one count. The chain is built from TRBV19 and TRBJ1-1; D uncertain. V lost 6 bases, J lost 1 base, and 9 bases lay in between. Germline loops: CDR1 LNHDA, CDR2 SQIVND (reference sequence). This CDR3 region has 13 residues. CDR3 DNA: TGTGCCAGTAGCTTGACTGCGAACACTGAAGCTTTCTTT. Its protein is CASSLTANTEAFF. Full variable domain (rest looked up from reference TRBV19 and TRBJ1-1): DGGITQSPKYLFRKEGQNVTLSCEQNLNHDAMYWYRQDPGQGLRLIYYSQIVNDFQKGDIAEGYSVSREKKESFPLTVTSAQKNPTAFYLCASSLTANTEAFFGQGTRLTVV.

The V gene is TRBV5-4, the J gene TRBJ2-1; no firm D call. Germline CDR1 SGHNT, CDR2 YYREEE (reference sequence). The V gene lost 0 bases and the J gene lost 10 bases, with 8 bases spanning the gap. This CDR3 spans 12 amino acids. Here the CDR3 DNA reads TGTGCCAGCAGCTTGGGAGCAGGCGAGCAGTTCTTC. Its protein is CASSLGAGEQFF.

The chain couples TRBV7-8 to TRBJ2-2; 9 positions match TRBD2. The CDR3 contains 17 residues. J was trimmed by 2 bases and V by 1 base; bases with no gene match: 5. Germline CDR1 SGHVS, CDR2 FQNEAQ. The CDR3 region has the DNA TGTGCCAGCAGCTTAGTCTCAGCGGGGGGAAACACCGGGGAGCTGTTTTTT. It specifies CASSLVSAGGNTGELFF.

V is TRBV9 and J is TRBJ2-5; TRBD1 might be the D (5 bases). The end of the DNA is better explained by TRBJ2-7, so the J call may be wrong. CDR3 length: 13 residues. Germline CDR1 SGDLS, CDR2 YYNGEE. CDR3 sequence reads: CASSPQQGVEQYF. The CDR3 region has the DNA TGTGCCAGCAGCCCCCAACAAGGGGTCGAGCAGTACTTC.

This sequence joins TRBV2 and TRBJ1-1; D might be TRBD1 (6 bases). The CDR3 loop spans 14 amino acids. The V end was cut by 7 bases, the J end by 4 bases, with 16 bases between. CDR1 and CDR2 from the germline V gene are SNHLY and FYNNEI. The CDR3 spells CASTLQGGGTEAFF. The DNA of the CDR3 is TGTGCCAGCACCTTACAGGGAGGGGGCACTGAAGCTTTCTTT.